This T cell receptor beta chain stems from a study of blood T cells in healthy people across ages. Across the whole study: Every two T cells gave about one barcoded beta molecule via template switching. Findings of the study overall: The unknown donor CMV status may have confounded expanded clonotype changes. Unsorted PBMCs blocked a conclusive comparison of naive and antigen-experienced cells. Whereas aged donors had fewer naive CD4+ cells, long-lived donors had more of them and higher diversity.

PCR was performed a second time for roughly 6 to 12 cycles using a sample-barcoded 5' primer and a J-beta primer mix. From the 5' RACE reads, TCRdb called clonotypes with MiXCR, one entry per CDR3 protein. The table shows approximately 360,000 distinct CDR3 sequences, with 45% to 65% occurring only once. As to this clonotype: Antigen specificity is unknown.

The V end lost 8 bases, the J end lost 2 bases, and 9 bases lay between the germline ends. Germline V gives CDR1 SEHNR, CDR2 FQNEAQ (reference sequence). The CDR3 has 12 amino acids. The specimen sequenced was blood. J is TRBJ2-5 and V is TRBV7-9, with a possible D match to TRBD2 (5 bases). The TCR originated in a man aged 60 to 69 in good health. The CDR3 nucleotides are TGTGCCAGCGGAGCGGATCAAGAGACCCAGTACTTC. Its protein product is CASGADQETQYF.